This TCR beta chain stems from a study of response to subunit inactivated influenza vaccine. Overall study results and limits: Only a handful of new T cells, the authors suggested, are recruited with each seasonal influenza vaccination.

The germline V gene encodes CDR1 LGHNA and CDR2 YSLEER. Trimming stripped 0 bases from V and 9 bases from J, with 15 bases between. CDR3 size: 15 residues. Via MiXCR, TCRdb re-called the RT-PCR reads, giving one row per CDR3 protein. The sample includes approximately 700,000 distinct CDR3 sequences, about a sixth of them seen just once. Of note for this clonotype: The antigen remains unidentified.

J is TRBJ2-1 and V is TRBV4-3; tentative D call: TRBD1 (5 bases). The TCR originated in a man aged 50 to 59 who received an inactivated influenza vaccine. Sequencing used PBMCs from blood, obtained about 11 days after vaccination. The CDR3 protein is CASSQDGLARGEQFF. The CDR3 DNA reads as TGCGCCAGCAGCCAAGATGGGTTAGCTAGGGGTGAGCAGTTCTTC.